These 18 T cell receptor beta chains came from one sample sequenced in a study of T cells in Graves' hyperthyroidism and ophthalmopathy (dated by TCRdb to between 2017 and 2020). Receptors were amplified or captured by multiplex PCR. Instrument on record: Illumina HiSeq 2000. TCR beta CDR3 regions were amplified from RNA transcripts. The TCR CDR3 was subjected to a first round of RT-PCR using the HTBI primer set and the Qiagen OneStep RT-PCR kit. The raw public reads went through TCRdb reprocessing: fastp at Q25, MiXCR clone calling, in-frame beta chains kept. Rows matching on CDR3 protein sequence are summarized as one entry with the most common DNA and genes. The sample table records 200,000 to 250,000 distinct CDR3 sequences; over 15% of these occur just once. The ten most abundant clones make up around 26% of the sample. The sample consisted of blood. The receptors were gathered from a woman aged 18 to 35 with Graves' ophthalmopathy.

This clonotype occurred a few times. The V call is TRBV10-2, the J call TRBJ2-6; no reliable D call. The V end was cut by 11 bases, the J end by 2 bases, with 7 bases between. The CDR3 extends over 12 amino acids. From germline, CDR1 is WSHSY and CDR2 SAAADI. DNA of the CDR3: TGCGCCGGAGAGACTGGGGCCAACGTCCTGACTTTC. This gives the protein CAGETGANVLTF.

This clonotype was seen repeatedly, ten times or more. The chain uses TRBV20-1 and TRBJ2-7, with TRBD2 identical over 8 bases. CDR1 is DFQATT and CDR2 is SNEGSKA in the germline V gene (reference sequence). V gave up 4 bases and J gave up 3 bases; unmatched junction bases: 11. This CDR3 comprises 15 residues. The CDR3 DNA reads TGCAGTGCTACAGCCGGGGGGGGGGGTATCTACGAGCAGTACTTC. Its translation is CSATAGGGGIYEQYF.

The CDR3 bases are TGTGCCAGCAACCCAACGGTGAGGACTAGCGGGAGGGCTGGCGAGCAGTACTTC. It encodes CASNPTVRTSGRAGEQYF. The chain couples TRBV11-1 to TRBJ2-7, with 15 positions matching TRBD2. This CDR3 is 18 amino acids long. From germline, CDR1 is SGHAT and CDR2 FQDESV (reference sequence). Germline trimming cut 7 bases from V and 6 bases from J; bases unmatched to any gene: 16.

This clonotype was observed at least ten times. The chain recombines TRBV7-9 with TRBJ2-1, with TRBD2 matching over 8 bases. The CDR3 contains 18 residues. From germline, CDR1 is SEHNR and CDR2 FQNEAQ (reference sequence). Trimming took 5 bases from V and 5 from J; bases not matched to a gene: 17. CDR3: CASSLGIFEREIHNEQFF. The CDR3 DNA is TGTGCCAGCAGCCTGGGAATCTTTGAGCGGGAGATCCACAATGAGCAGTTCTTC.

This clonotype was detected only a few times. V is TRBV6-1 and J is TRBJ1-4, with a tentative D call TRBD1 (6 bases). Germline-derived CDR1 and CDR2 are MNHNS and SASEGT. Deletions cut 6 bases from V and 8 bases from J, with 13 bases between. CDR3 size: 13 residues. The CDR3 DNA sequence: TGTGCCAGCAGCTTTACAGGGAAGGAAAAACTGTTTTTT. This encodes CASSFTGKEKLFF.

This clonotype was observed at least ten times. The rearrangement joins TRBV10-3 to TRBJ2-3; 9 nucleotides match TRBD2. CDR1 is ENHRY and CDR2 is SYGVKD in the germline V gene. The CDR3 is made up of 14 amino acids. The V segment lost 8 bases and the J segment 1 base; nucleotides outside the gene matches: 4. The CDR3 DNA reads as TGTGCCATCGGACAGCGGGGGGGCACAGATACGCAGTATTTT. Its translation is CAIGQRGGTDTQYF.

In this sample, this clonotype turned up many times. This chain connects TRBV12-3 or TRBV12-4 to TRBJ2-7, with D possibly being TRBD2 (6 bases). CDR3 size: 14 residues. V was trimmed by 3 bases and J by 5 bases, leaving 14 bases between them. Here the CDR3 DNA reads TGTGCCAGCAGTTTCCACCCCGGGAGAAACGAGCAGTACTTC. Residues: CASSFHPGRNEQYF.

This clonotype was observed at least ten times. This chain connects TRBV27 to TRBJ2-1; D may be TRBD1 (5 bases). The germline V gene encodes CDR1 MNHEY and CDR2 SMNVEV (reference sequence). This CDR3 has 15 residues. The V and J ends lost 3 bases and 6 bases respectively, with 15 bases between them. DNA for the CDR3: TGTGCCAGCAGTTTTCTTACAGGAAACCTCAATGAGCAGTTCTTC. It is translated as CASSFLTGNLNEQFF.

Comment on this clonotype: It may be a read error: a sequence one base away is much more abundant. Since the CDR3 does not end with the conserved phenylalanine or tryptophan, this likely comes from a read error. V and J are TRBV4-1 and TRBJ1-1; TRBD1 matches 7 bases. The CDR3 loop spans 14 amino acids. J gave up 5 bases and V 10 bases, and 13 bases lay outside the gene matches. CDR1 is MGHRA and CDR2 is YSYEKL in the germline V gene. CDR3 nucleotide sequence: TGCGCCACTTCGGGGCCCAGGGGGAGAACTGAAGCTTTCCTT. Translation: CATSGPRGRTEAFL.

This clonotype was seen many times. This sequence joins TRBV12-3 or TRBV12-4 and TRBJ2-7, with D possibly matching TRBD2 (6 bases). The CDR3 is 13 residues long. V lost 6 bases, J lost 6 bases, and 15 bases lay in between. The CDR3 is CASRPRGWREQYF. As DNA, the CDR3 is TGTGCCAGCAGGCCTCGGGGGTGGCGCGAGCAGTACTTC.

This clonotype has a count of ten or more. This rearrangement joins TRBV13 to TRBJ2-1; 11 nucleotides align to TRBD2. Germline trimming cut 4 bases from V and 2 bases from J; bases unmatched to any gene: 10. CDR3 length equals 18 residues. The germline V gene has CDR1 PRHDT and CDR2 FYEKMQ (reference sequence). CDR3 nucleotides: TGTGCCAGCAGCTCTGCTAGCGGGGGGACTCCTCCCTACAATGAGCAGTTCTTC. Its translation: CASSSASGGTPPYNEQFF.

This clonotype was found many times. This chain uses TRBV7-8 with TRBJ1-5, with no clear D. This CDR3 has 17 residues. Germline loops: CDR1 SGHVS, CDR2 FQNEAQ. The V and J ends lost 1 base and 8 bases respectively, with 21 bases between them. The CDR3 is CASSLEGRRPGRKPQHF. The CDR3 bases are TGTGCCAGCAGCTTAGAAGGAAGGCGGCCCGGCAGGAAGCCCCAGCATTTT.

This clonotype came up many times. The rearrangement uses TRBV11-2 and TRBJ2-1; 11 nucleotides line up with TRBD2. The CDR3 is 15 residues long. CDR1 and CDR2 from the germline V gene are SGHAT and FQNNGV. J gave up 14 bases and V 0 bases, and 9 bases lay outside the gene matches. CDR3 region: CASSLEFVAGGPEFF. The CDR3 DNA follows: TGTGCCAGCAGCTTAGAATTCGTAGCGGGGGGGCCGGAGTTCTTC.

In its sample, this clonotype was seen many times. This chain uses TRBV11-1 with TRBJ2-5; TRBD1 matches 7 bases. There are 15 residues in the CDR3. V shed 5 bases, J shed 2 bases, and the junction held 8 bases outside the gene matches. CDR1 is SGHAT and CDR2 is FQDESV in the germline V gene (reference sequence). The CDR3 region has the DNA TGTGCCAGCAGCCCCGGGACAGAATTACAAGAGACCCAGTACTTC. Encoded protein: CASSPGTELQETQYF.

CDR3 loop: CSAPPGDSGANVLTF. In DNA, the CDR3 is TGCAGTGCACCTCCCGGGGACTCTGGGGCCAACGTCCTGACTTTC. The chain has TRBV20-1 and TRBJ2-6; weak D call: TRBD2 (5 bases). This CDR3 has 15 amino acids. Trimming removed 6 bases from V and 0 bases from J, with 12 bases in between. Germline CDR1 is DFQATT and CDR2 is SNEGSKA (reference sequence).

This clonotype was seen repeatedly, ten times or more. The chain joins TRBV2 to TRBJ1-3, with 9 bases that match TRBD1. The V gene end was trimmed by 6 bases and the J gene end by 0 bases; junction bases not matched to a gene: 3. The CDR3 has 15 residues. Germline V gene data show CDR1 as SNHLY and CDR2 as FYNNEI. The CDR3 sequence is CASSADRGSGNTIYF. As DNA, the CDR3 is TGTGCCAGCAGCGCGGACAGGGGCTCTGGAAACACCATATATTTT.

This clonotype occurred many times. J is TRBJ1-6 and V is TRBV5-1; D is perhaps TRBD1 (6 bases). This CDR3 has 16 residues. V was cut by 1 base and J by 5 bases, with 13 bases left in between. CDR1 is SGHRS and CDR2 is YFSETQ in the germline V gene. As DNA, the CDR3 is TGCGCCAGCAGCTTGAGAGGGGGTCGCGATAATTCACCCCTCCACTTT. It specifies CASSLRGGRDNSPLHF.

In its sample, this clonotype was seen many times. V gene TRBV3-1 combines with J gene TRBJ2-7; TRBD2 aligns across 7 bases. From germline, CDR1 is LGHDT and CDR2 YNNKEL (reference sequence). The CDR3 is 17 amino acids. The ends lost 5 bases at V and 0 bases at J; junction bases unmatched: 13. The CDR3 loop reads CASSSRGGDPSSYEQYF. CDR3 coding DNA: TGTGCCAGCAGCTCGCGCGGGGGAGACCCTAGCTCCTACGAGCAGTACTTC.